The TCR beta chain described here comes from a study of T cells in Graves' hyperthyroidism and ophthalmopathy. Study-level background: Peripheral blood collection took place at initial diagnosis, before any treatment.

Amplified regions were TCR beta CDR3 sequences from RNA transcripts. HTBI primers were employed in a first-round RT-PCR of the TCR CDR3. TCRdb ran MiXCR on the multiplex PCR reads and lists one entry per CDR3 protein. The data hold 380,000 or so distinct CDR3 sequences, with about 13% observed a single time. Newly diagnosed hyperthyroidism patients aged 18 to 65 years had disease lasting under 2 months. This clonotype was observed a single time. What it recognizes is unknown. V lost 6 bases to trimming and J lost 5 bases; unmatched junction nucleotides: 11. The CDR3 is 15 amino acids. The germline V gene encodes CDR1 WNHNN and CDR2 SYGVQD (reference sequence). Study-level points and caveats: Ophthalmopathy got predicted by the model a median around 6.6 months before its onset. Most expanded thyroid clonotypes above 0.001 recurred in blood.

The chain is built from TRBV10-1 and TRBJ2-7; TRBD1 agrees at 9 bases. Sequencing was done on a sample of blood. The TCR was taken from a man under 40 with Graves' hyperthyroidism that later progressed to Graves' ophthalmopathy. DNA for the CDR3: TGCGCCAGCAGCTCCGGGACAGGGCATTCCAACGAGCAGTACTTC. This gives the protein CASSSGTGHSNEQYF.